The 20 T cell receptor beta chains presented below share a single source sample, sequenced in a study of T cell changes during pregnancy in multiple sclerosis. Here immunoSEQ multiplex PCR was the method, and the copy in TCRdb shows in-frame clones only, minus some. The sample has 49,000 or so clones; around 94% are singletons. This material consisted of CD8+ T cells from peripheral blood mononuclear cells, taken before pregnancy. Source of these receptors: a female donor with multiple sclerosis, enrolled in a pregnancy study.

V usage is TRBV5-4 and J usage is TRBJ1-1, with D unclear. Trimming shortened V by 2 bases and J by 8 bases, and 13 bases separated the two germline ends. The germline gives CDR1 SGHNT, CDR2 YYREEE (reference sequence). This CDR3 has 13 residues. In DNA, the CDR3 is TGTGCCAGCAGCTTTGGTCGGGGTTCGGAAGCTTTCTTT. It encodes CASSFGRGSEAFF.

The genes are TRBV4-3 and TRBJ2-2; no clear D gene. CDR3 size: 18 residues. Trimming removed 0 bases from V and 3 bases from J, with 17 bases in between. Per germline, CDR1 LGHNA and CDR2 YSLEER. The CDR3 sequence is CASSQERPTRSDTGELFF. CDR3 in DNA: TGCGCCAGCAGCCAAGAACGTCCTACTCGATCGGACACCGGGGAGCTGTTTTTT.

The chain couples TRBV18 to TRBJ2-2; D not certain. V lost 5 bases and J lost 0, with 10 bases in between. Germline V gives CDR1 KGHSH, CDR2 LQKENI. This CDR3 comprises 15 residues. This chain's CDR3 is CASSGQDPNTGELFF. In nucleotides, the CDR3 is TGTGCCAGCTCAGGGCAAGACCCGAACACCGGGGAGCTGTTTTTT.

For the CDR3, the DNA is TGTGCCAGCAGCTTTAGCGGGATTTACGAGCAGTACTTC. This codes for CASSFSGIYEQYF. This chain joins TRBV7-2 and TRBJ2-7, with 8 bases lining up with TRBD2. Losses at the gene ends were 3 bases for V and 4 bases for J; bases not matched to a gene: 2. This CDR3 has 13 residues. Germline CDR1 reads SGHTA; CDR2 reads FQGNSA.

The V call is TRBV5-5, the J call TRBJ2-1, with 8 bases that match TRBD1. There are 16 residues in the CDR3. V was clipped by 3 bases and J by 8 bases; unmatched bases: 13. Germline V lookup: CDR1 SGHKS, CDR2 YYEKEE (reference sequence). CDR3: CASSSYQGARRDEQFF. Here the CDR3 DNA reads TGTGCCAGCAGCTCTTACCAGGGGGCGCGCAGAGATGAGCAGTTCTTC.

The gene calls are TRBV19 and TRBJ2-2, with 9 bases fitting TRBD1. Germline V lookup: CDR1 LNHDA, CDR2 SQIVND (reference sequence). Losses at the gene ends were 5 bases for V and 7 bases for J; bases not matched to a gene: 8. This CDR3 region has 15 residues. CDR3 protein: CASSASGTGHGELFF. DNA of the CDR3: TGTGCCAGTAGTGCTTCCGGGACAGGGCACGGGGAGCTGTTTTTT.

The chain uses TRBV5-1 and TRBJ1-1; TRBD1 agrees at 7 bases. With V trimmed by 4 bases and J by 3 bases, 9 bases remained unmatched. This CDR3 is built from 15 residues. Per germline, CDR1 SGHRS and CDR2 YFSETQ. The CDR3 sequence: CASSHDRAKDTEAFF. CDR3 coding DNA: TGCGCCAGCAGCCACGACAGGGCGAAGGACACTGAAGCTTTCTTT.

This chain uses TRBV27 with TRBJ2-7; D might be TRBD2 (5 bases). Trimming removed 6 bases at V and 7 bases at J, with 16 bases between. The CDR3 extends over 13 amino acids. The germline V gene has CDR1 MNHEY and CDR2 SMNVEV (reference sequence). CDR3 amino acids: CASSPGPRREQYF. As DNA, the CDR3 is TGTGCCAGCAGCCCAGGTCCTCGGAGGGAGCAGTACTTC.

The rearrangement links TRBV7-9 to TRBJ2-7, with 12 bases that match TRBD1. V dropped 5 bases and J dropped 5; count of bases not matched to a gene: 10. Germline CDR1 and CDR2: SEHNR and FQNEAQ (reference sequence). The CDR3 spans 16 residues. CDR3 sequence (DNA): TGTGCCAGCAGCGCGCGTCCGGGACAGGGGGCCGACGAGCAGTACTTC. It translates to CASSARPGQGADEQYF.

The rearrangement uses TRBV27 and TRBJ2-1; the match to TRBD2 covers 8 bases. This CDR3 has 14 amino acids. Germline trimming cut 5 bases from V and 9 bases from J; bases unmatched to any gene: 9. Germline V gene data show CDR1 as MNHEY and CDR2 as SMNVEV (reference sequence). CDR3 residues: CASSLGGRTREQFF. For the CDR3, the DNA is TGTGCCAGCAGTCTGGGCGGGAGGACTCGTGAGCAGTTCTTC.

The table lists this clone with a count of one. The chain carries TRBV6-1 and TRBJ2-3, with 12 bases matching TRBD2. Trimming cost V 3 bases and J 3 bases; bases outside gene matches: 13. In germline, CDR1 is MNHNS, CDR2 SASEGT. The CDR3 runs 19 residues. The CDR3: CASSDQLAGGLKETDTQYF. The CDR3 DNA sequence: TGTGCCAGCAGTGACCAGCTAGCGGGAGGGCTTAAGGAGACAGATACGCAGTATTTT.

The chain uses TRBV27 and TRBJ2-2, with D possibly matching TRBD1 (6 bases). Germline CDR1 is MNHEY and CDR2 is SMNVEV (reference sequence). The CDR3 extends over 13 amino acids. V lost 2 bases, J lost 7 bases, and 8 bases lay in between. The CDR3 DNA sequence: TGTGCCAGCAGTTTACAGGGGAGCGGGGAGCTGTTTTTT. Translating gives CASSLQGSGELFF.

This clone appeared once. The chain combines TRBV19 with TRBJ2-5; 7 nucleotides match TRBD1. CDR1 is LNHDA and CDR2 is SQIVND in the germline V gene (reference sequence). This CDR3 spans 15 amino acids. The V gene end was trimmed by 4 bases and the J gene end by 2 bases; junction bases not matched to a gene: 7. The CDR3 sequence is CASSTAGTVQETQYF. CDR3 nucleotides: TGTGCCAGTAGTACCGCCGGGACAGTACAAGAGACCCAGTACTTC.

This chain joins TRBV13 and TRBJ1-5; D gene unclear. CDR1 and CDR2 (germline): PRHDT, FYEKMQ (reference sequence). This CDR3 comprises 15 residues. The germline V and J ends were trimmed by 5 bases and 0 bases, with 11 bases remaining between them. The CDR3 loop is CASSQGRYSNQPQHF. DNA of the CDR3: TGTGCCAGCAGCCAAGGGAGATATAGCAATCAGCCCCAGCATTTT. The whole variable domain, remainder taken from reference TRBV13 and TRBJ1-5, is AAGVIQSPRHLIKEKRETATLKCYPIPRHDTVYWYQQGPGQDPQFLISFYEKMQSDKGSIPDRFSAQQFSDYHSELNMSSLELGDSALYFCASSQGRYSNQPQHFGDGTRLSIL.

The rearrangement links TRBV4-1 to TRBJ1-1; D might be TRBD1 (5 bases). The CDR3 is 13 amino acids. The germline gives CDR1 MGHRA, CDR2 YSYEKL. The germline V and J ends were trimmed by 1 base and 5 bases, with 8 bases remaining between them. The CDR3, as DNA: TGCGCCAGCAGCCAAGTGGGGGGGACTGAAGCTTTCTTT. This translates into CASSQVGGTEAFF.

The chain is built from TRBV19 and TRBJ2-1, with 8 bases fitting TRBD1. The CDR3 consists of 15 residues. V was pared by 3 bases and J by 5 bases, with 6 bases of the junction left unmatched. In germline, CDR1 is LNHDA, CDR2 SQIVND (reference sequence). The CDR3 here is CASSIQQGGHNEQFF. CDR3 bases: TGTGCCAGTAGTATTCAACAGGGGGGCCACAATGAGCAGTTCTTC. Based on the CDR3 plus reference TRBV19 and TRBJ2-1, the full variable domain is DGGITQSPKYLFRKEGQNVTLSCEQNLNHDAMYWYRQDPGQGLRLIYYSQIVNDFQKGDIAEGYSVSREKKESFPLTVTSAQKNPTAFYLCASSIQQGGHNEQFFGPGTRLTVL.

The J gene is TRBJ2-5, the V gene TRBV27; 7 nucleotides line up with TRBD2. This CDR3 region has 16 residues. With V trimmed by 6 bases and J by 3 bases, 13 bases remained unmatched. Per germline, CDR1 MNHEY and CDR2 SMNVEV (reference sequence). CDR3 bases: TGTGCCAGCAGACCCCTCAGCAGGGAGGGCGAAGAGACCCAGTACTTC. This sequence encodes CASRPLSREGEETQYF.

The rearrangement links TRBV11-1 to TRBJ2-7; the D is unclear. CDR1 and CDR2 (germline): SGHAT, FQDESV (reference sequence). The CDR3 runs to 14 residues. Trimming left V 1 base short and J 2 bases short, with 9 bases between. The CDR3, as DNA: TGTGCCAGCAGCTTAGTAGATGGAGCCTACGAGCAGTACTTC. It translates to CASSLVDGAYEQYF.

This chain connects TRBV5-5 to TRBJ1-1, with a possible D match to TRBD1 (5 bases). This CDR3 spans 14 amino acids. V was cut by 0 bases and J by 4 bases, with 10 bases left in between. Germline-derived CDR1 and CDR2 are SGHKS and YYEKEE (reference sequence). CDR3 sequence reads: CASSLAWGGTEAFF. CDR3 sequence (DNA): TGTGCCAGCAGCTTGGCATGGGGGGGCACTGAAGCTTTCTTT.

This chain connects TRBV19 to TRBJ2-2; D might be TRBD1 (6 bases). The CDR3 consists of 16 residues. Deletions cut 5 bases from V and 4 bases from J, with 17 bases between. Germline lookup yields CDR1 LNHDA and CDR2 SQIVND (reference sequence). CDR3 DNA sequence: TGTGCCAGTAGTCCCCGCCCGAGGGGGTTCACCGGGGAGCTGTTTTTT. Its protein is CASSPRPRGFTGELFF.